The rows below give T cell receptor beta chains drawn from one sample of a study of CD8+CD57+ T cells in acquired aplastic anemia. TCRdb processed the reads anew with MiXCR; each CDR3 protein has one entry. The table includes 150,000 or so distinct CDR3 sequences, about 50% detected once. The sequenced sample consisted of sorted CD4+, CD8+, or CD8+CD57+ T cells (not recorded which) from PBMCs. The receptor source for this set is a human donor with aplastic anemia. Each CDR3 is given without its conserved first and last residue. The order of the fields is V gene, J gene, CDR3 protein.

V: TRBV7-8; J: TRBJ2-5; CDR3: ASSLAPGLAETQY
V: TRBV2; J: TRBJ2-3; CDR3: ASTLEGLSTDTQY
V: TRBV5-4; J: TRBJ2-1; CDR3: ASSLAHRQGYNEQF
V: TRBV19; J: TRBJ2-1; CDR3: ASRPKAGPTSNEQF
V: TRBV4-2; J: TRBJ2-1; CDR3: ASSSQGLNEQF
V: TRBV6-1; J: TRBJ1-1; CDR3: ASSDWAAPNTEAF
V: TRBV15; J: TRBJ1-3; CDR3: ATSRVAFSGNTIY
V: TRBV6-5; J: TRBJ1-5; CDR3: ASSYSVPVNQPQH
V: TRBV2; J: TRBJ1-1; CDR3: ASRAGGESF
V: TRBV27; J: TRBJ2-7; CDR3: ASSLSGLQGSIHEQY
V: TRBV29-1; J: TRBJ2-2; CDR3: SVARGPGTGELF
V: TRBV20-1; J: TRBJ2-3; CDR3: SARDGTSGGTTDTQY
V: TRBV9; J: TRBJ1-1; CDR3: ASSVGNFGTAEAF
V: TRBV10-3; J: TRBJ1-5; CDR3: AISEKWGGGQQPQH
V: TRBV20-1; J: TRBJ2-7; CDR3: SANSPSYEQY
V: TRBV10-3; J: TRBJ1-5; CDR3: AISESGGDPSNQPQH
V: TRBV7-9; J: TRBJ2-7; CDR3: ASSARDAADYEQY
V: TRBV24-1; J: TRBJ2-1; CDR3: ATSDAGTSGYNEQF
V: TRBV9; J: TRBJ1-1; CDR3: ASGKSNTEAF
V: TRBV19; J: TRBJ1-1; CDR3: ASSIQSGRGTEAF
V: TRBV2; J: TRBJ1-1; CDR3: ASSGHLNTEAF
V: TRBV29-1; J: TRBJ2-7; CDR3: SVEGDSYEQY
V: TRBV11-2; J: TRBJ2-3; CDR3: ASSLESGSTDTQY
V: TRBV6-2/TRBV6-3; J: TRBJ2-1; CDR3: ASSYHPVGVGQRLAYNEQF
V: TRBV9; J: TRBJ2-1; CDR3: ASSVGGANEQF
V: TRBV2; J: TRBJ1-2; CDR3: ASSEAWQGIGYT
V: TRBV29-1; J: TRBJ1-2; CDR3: SVVLEGHYGYT
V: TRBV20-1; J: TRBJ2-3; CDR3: SAPRGGVSTDTQY
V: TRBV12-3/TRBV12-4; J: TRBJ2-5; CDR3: ASSSRTSGWRETQY
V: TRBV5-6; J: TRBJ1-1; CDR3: ASSLDRAKKAF
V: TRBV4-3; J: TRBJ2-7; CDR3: ASSRDRGPTYEQY
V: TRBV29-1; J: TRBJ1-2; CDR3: SVDTGRFGYT
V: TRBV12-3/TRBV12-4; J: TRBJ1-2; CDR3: ASSFEGSGYT
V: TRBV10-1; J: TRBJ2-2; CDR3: ASMRRLKRPHTGELF
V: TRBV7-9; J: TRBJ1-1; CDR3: ASSSGGGTEAF
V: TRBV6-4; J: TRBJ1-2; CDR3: ASSAGDRVGGYT
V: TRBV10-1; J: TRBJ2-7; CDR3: ASNLRDGDYEQY
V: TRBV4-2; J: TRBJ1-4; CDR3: ASGPGQGGWSENEKLF
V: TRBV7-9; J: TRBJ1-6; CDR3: ASSTNRVANSPLH
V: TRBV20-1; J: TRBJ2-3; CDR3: SARDDGDTQY